This T cell receptor (beta chain) derives from a study of T cells after yellow fever vaccination. About the study: Libraries from low-cell-number fractions were prepared with the SMART-Seq v4 Ultra Low Input RNA kit.

Study-level points and caveats: Clones that expanded after primary vaccination mostly reappeared after the booster (nearly 98% CD4, approximately 85% CD8). Faster peaking, at day 5 versus 15, marked a secondary response that was weaker.

From germline, CDR1 is GTSNPN and CDR2 SVGIG (reference sequence). This CDR3 comprises 13 residues. Unmatched junction bases numbered 9, after V lost 8 bases and J lost 4 bases. A universal primer site and UMIs were added as TCR cDNA was made by 5'RACE template switching. TCRdb redid the calling of the 5' RACE reads with MiXCR, one entry per CDR3 protein. The sample lists about 320,000 distinct CDR3 sequences, approximately 11% seen once, with less than 3.5% in the top ten. This clonotype was counted only a few times. Its antigen is unknown. The chain carries TRBV30 and TRBJ2-3; 7 bases line up with TRBD1. Sample: CD4+ T cells sorted from PBMCs, taken 45 days after the yellow fever booster vaccination. The TCR comes from a man between 18 and 35 years old who received the YFV17D yellow fever vaccine. CDR3 amino acids: CAATGTGPDTQYF. DNA for the CDR3: TGTGCCGCGACAGGGACGGGGCCAGATACGCAGTATTTT.